The subject of this entry is one T cell receptor (beta chain). The antigen is unknown. This sample is part of a study of Ad26.COV2.S vaccination and SARS-CoV-2 variants. Findings of the study overall: From the TCR breadth and depth analyses, total T cell responses may have been underestimated. Vaccine recipients posted higher spike-specific TCR breadth than their placebo counterparts. Responses of spike-specific T cells (both CD8+ and CD4+) reportedly showed substantial breadth after vaccination.

Specified treatment: some 20 received Ad26.COV2.S at low or high dose, single or two shots; 5 received placebo; per-sample allocation not given. Collection of the samples took place on day 63 after the first injection of vaccine or placebo. Immunization relied on an Ad26 vector, which expressed Wuhan-strain SARS-CoV-2 spike. The data were produced by immunoSEQ multiplex PCR, yet TCRdb's version contains in-frame clones alone and is incomplete. The sample includes about 480,000 clones, roughly 89% of them seen just once. With 3 bases clipped from V and 4 bases from J, the junction kept 6 bases outside the gene matches. This CDR3 comprises 15 residues. In germline, CDR1 is LNHDA, CDR2 SQIVND (reference sequence).

V is TRBV19 and J is TRBJ2-7; 10 bases align to TRBD1. The TCR originated in a person between 18 and 65 years old who received the Ad26.COV2.S COVID-19 vaccine or a placebo. This sample comprised peripheral blood, obtained in a trial of Ad26.COV2.S vaccine versus placebo. The CDR3 nucleotides are TGTGCCAGTAGTATCGGACAGGGGGTAATTTACGAGCAGTACTTC. Amino acid sequence: CASSIGQGVIYEQYF. Combining the CDR3 with reference TRBV19 and TRBJ2-7 gives the whole variable domain DGGITQSPKYLFRKEGQNVTLSCEQNLNHDAMYWYRQDPGQGLRLIYYSQIVNDFQKGDIAEGYSVSREKKESFPLTVTSAQKNPTAFYLCASSIGQGVIYEQYFGPGTRLTVT.